This TCR beta chain was obtained from a study of immune cell composition in non-small cell lung cancer. Study observations and caveats: It was not proven that tumour-reactive clones equal dominant tumour-associated clones. Clones >0.5% enriched in tumour were rarer in adenocarcinoma (around 35%) than squamous (75%).

Template was genomic DNA from frozen, unsorted single-cell suspensions. Per the germline V gene, CDR1 is SGHNT and CDR2 is YENEEA. The CDR3 has 17 residues. Trimming cost V 4 bases and J 0 bases; bases outside gene matches: 9. Assay used: immunoSEQ multiplex PCR; TCRdb lists only in-frame clones, some missing. The data hold over a thousand clones, with 88% observed a single time. Comment on this clone: Its antigen is undetermined.

The sequenced sample was lung tumor tissue. This clonotype was obtained from a human donor with non-small cell lung cancer. The chain uses TRBV11-3 and TRBJ1-1, with TRBD1 identical over 9 bases. Written as DNA, the CDR3 is TGTGCCAGCAGCTCTAACAGGGGGCAGGAGATGAACACTGAAGCTTTCTTT. This encodes CASSSNRGQEMNTEAFF.